These 24 T cell receptor beta chains were all obtained from the same sample, sequenced in a study of blood T cell repertoires in COVID-19 (dated by TCRdb to 2020 to 2022). Libraries were prepared through the immunoSEQ multiplex PCR assay. The table was pulled from immuneACCESS by TCRdb, which kept in-frame rearrangements only. Such tables lose some clones; where checked, under half of the loss comes from unresolved V genes, and the rest has no known cause. This sample gives 81,000 or so clones in total; almost 85% of them show up just once. The top ten constitute 9.6% of the sample. Sequenced: peripheral blood. These receptor sequences come from a man over 45 with COVID-19, enrolled during active disease.

This chain connects TRBV11-1 to TRBJ1-1; no clear D gene. This CDR3 comprises 14 residues. CDR1 is SGHAT, CDR2 FQDESV, per germline (reference sequence). V was cut by 1 base and J by 3 bases, with 9 bases left in between. CDR3 sequence (DNA): TGTGCCAGCAGCTTAGGGAGCCTCCACACTGAAGCTTTCTTT. Protein sequence: CASSLGSLHTEAFF.

The rearrangement links TRBV6-5 to TRBJ1-2, with 7 bases lining up with TRBD1. Germline assignment: CDR1 MNHEY and CDR2 SVGAGI. The CDR3 covers 12 residues. With 7 bases clipped from V and 4 bases from J, the junction kept 3 bases outside the gene matches. CDR3 sequence (DNA): TGTGCCAGCATGCGGGACAGCTATGGCTACACCTTC. Amino acid sequence: CASMRDSYGYTF.

This chain links TRBV6-5 with TRBJ1-1; the match to TRBD1 covers 9 bases. CDR1 is MNHEY and CDR2 is SVGAGI in the germline V gene. Unmatched junction bases numbered 4, after V lost 0 bases and J lost 5 bases. There are 15 residues in the CDR3. CDR3 bases: TGTGCCAGCAGTTACTCGGGACAGGGAGGAACTGAAGCTTTCTTT. Translated, it gives CASSYSGQGGTEAFF.

The genes are TRBV7-8 and TRBJ2-2; 10 nucleotides align to TRBD1. Per germline, CDR1 SGHVS and CDR2 FQNEAQ. The length of the CDR3 is 15 residues. The trim removed 7 bases at V and 10 bases at J, leaving 12 bases unmatched. CDR3 coding DNA: TGTGCCAGCAAGGACAGGGGGACTGCGCCGTCGGAGCTGTTTTTT. Translation: CASKDRGTAPSELFF.

The chain is built from TRBV24-1 and TRBJ2-3; 13 bases are shared with TRBD2. The CDR3 is 16 amino acids. The germline V gene encodes CDR1 KGHDR and CDR2 SFDVKD. Losses at the gene ends were 4 bases for V and 4 bases for J; bases not matched to a gene: 4. CDR3: CATSEGLAGRADTQYF. CDR3 nucleotide sequence: TGTGCCACCAGTGAGGGACTAGCGGGACGTGCAGATACGCAGTATTTT.

V is TRBV3-1 (or the pseudogene TRBV3-2) and J is TRBJ1-1; the D gene is possibly TRBD1 (6 bases). Germline values: CDR1 LGHDT, CDR2 YNNKEL (reference sequence). Trimming shortened V by 6 bases and J by 4 bases, and 9 bases separated the two germline ends. The CDR3 consists of 12 residues. The CDR3 DNA follows: TGTGCCAGCAGTAGCAGGGGCACTGAAGCTTTCTTT. It codes for CASSSRGTEAFF.

This clone came up once. The chain uses TRBV5-6 and TRBJ2-3; 11 bases match TRBD2. Germline-derived CDR1 and CDR2 are SGHDT and YYEEEE. The CDR3 loop spans 15 amino acids. The J segment lost 3 bases and the V segment lost 1 base, leaving 1 base of the junction unmatched. This CDR3 is CASSLRLAGTDTQYF. CDR3 coding DNA: TGTGCCAGCAGCTTGAGACTAGCGGGAACAGATACGCAGTATTTT.

This clone was recorded only once. This sequence joins TRBV2 and TRBJ2-7; 7 nucleotides agree with TRBD2. Per the germline V gene, CDR1 is SNHLY and CDR2 is FYNNEI. The CDR3 totals 13 residues. Trimming cost V 8 bases and J 0 bases; bases outside gene matches: 4. The CDR3 loop is CASEGLPSYEQYF. The CDR3 nucleotides are TGTGCCAGCGAGGGACTACCCTCCTACGAGCAGTACTTC.

This chain connects TRBV28 to TRBJ1-1; 9 bases align to TRBD1. Germline values: CDR1 MDHEN, CDR2 SYDVKM. The CDR3 has 15 residues. The V and J ends lost 5 bases and 4 bases, in that order; junction bases with no gene match: 8. CDR3 DNA sequence: TGTGCCAGCAGTACTATTCGACAGGGGGTCACTGAAGCTTTCTTT. It codes for CASSTIRQGVTEAFF. Together with reference TRBV28 and TRBJ1-1, the CDR3 gives the full variable domain: DVKVTQSSRYLVKRTGEKVFLECVQDMDHENMFWYRQDPGLGLRLIYFSYDVKMKEKGDIPEGYSVSREKKERFSLILESASTNQTSMYLCASSTIRQGVTEAFFGQGTRLTVV.

The gene calls are TRBV3-1 (or the pseudogene TRBV3-2) and TRBJ2-1, with 7 bases that match TRBD1. The V gene end was trimmed by 1 base and the J gene end by 3 bases; junction bases not matched to a gene: 9. The CDR3 is 17 amino acids. Germline V gives CDR1 LGHDT, CDR2 YNNKEL (reference sequence). CDR3 nucleotides: TGTGCCAGCAGCCAAGTCGAGGGGGCGCGTGACTACAATGAGCAGTTCTTC. This translates into CASSQVEGARDYNEQFF.

This sequence joins TRBV5-8 and TRBJ1-4, with 8 bases fitting TRBD1. The CDR3 runs to 15 residues. V was pared by 4 bases and J by 8 bases, with 10 bases of the junction left unmatched. Germline V CDR1 and CDR2: SGHTS, YDEGEE. The CDR3 reads CASSPRTGWQEKLFF. CDR3 nucleotide sequence: TGTGCCAGCAGCCCCCGGACAGGGTGGCAAGAAAAACTGTTTTTT. Variable domain in full (rest from reference TRBV5-8 and TRBJ1-4): EAGVTQSPTHLIKTRGQQATLRCSPISGHTSVYWYQQALGLGLQFLLWYDEGEERNRGNFPPRFSGRQFPNYSSELNVNALELEDSALYLCASSPRTGWQEKLFFGSGTQLSVL.

The chain couples TRBV18 to TRBJ1-1; 10 bases fit TRBD1. The J segment lost 5 bases and the V segment lost 3 bases, leaving 3 bases of the junction unmatched. CDR3 length: 14 amino acids. CDR1 and CDR2 from the germline V gene are KGHSH and LQKENI. CDR3 coding DNA: TGTGCCAGCTCACCGCGACAGGGGGCGACTGAAGCTTTCTTT. Translated, it gives CASSPRQGATEAFF.

V is TRBV5-6 and J is TRBJ2-3, with D perhaps matching TRBD2 (5 bases). V lost 5 bases and J lost 4, with 14 bases in between. CDR1 SGHDT and CDR2 YYEEEE come from the germline V gene. This CDR3 contains 14 residues. The CDR3 bases are TGTGCCAGCAGTCATGCAACTAGAGCAGATACGCAGTATTTT. Translation: CASSHATRADTQYF. The variable domain in full, completed from reference TRBV5-6 and TRBJ2-3, reads DAGVTQSPTHLIKTRGQQVTLRCSPKSGHDTVSWYQQALGQGPQFIFQYYEEEERQRGNFPDRFSGHQFPNYSSELNVNALLLGDSALYLCASSHATRADTQYFGPGTRLTVL.

This clone was observed once. The V and J genes are TRBV5-1 and TRBJ2-1; 8 bases map to TRBD1. Losses at the gene ends were 1 base for V and 8 bases for J; bases not matched to a gene: 14. CDR1 and CDR2 (germline): SGHRS, YFSETQ. The CDR3 covers 17 residues. The chain's CDR3 is CASSLTGQGWFGDEQFF. In nucleotides, the CDR3 is TGCGCCAGCAGCTTGACCGGACAGGGATGGTTCGGCGATGAGCAGTTCTTC.

This clone was counted a single time. This sequence joins TRBV7-9 and TRBJ2-1; TRBD2 matches 8 bases. Germline CDR1 SEHNR, CDR2 FQNEAQ (reference sequence). V shed 5 bases and J 6 bases; nucleotides not matched to a gene: 18. This CDR3 is built from 18 residues. For the CDR3, the DNA is TGTGCCAGCAGCCGCGGGGGGCGGCTGGTTCAGCGCGGCAATGAGCAGTTCTTC. Encoded protein: CASSRGGRLVQRGNEQFF.

The V gene is TRBV7-9, the J gene TRBJ1-5, with D uncertain. V gave up 11 bases and J gave up 1 base, with 6 bases separating them. This CDR3 is built from 11 residues. Germline CDR1 reads SEHNR; CDR2 reads FQNEAQ (reference sequence). For the CDR3, the DNA is TGTGCCGCGGGGAGCAATCAGCCCCAGCATTTT. Translation: CAAGSNQPQHF.

The chain recombines TRBV6-6 with TRBJ1-1, with 8 bases identical to TRBD1. J lost 4 bases, V lost 8 bases, and 9 bases had no gene match. Looked up from germline, CDR1 is MNHNY and CDR2 is SVGAGI (reference sequence). The CDR3 is made up of 14 amino acids. The CDR3 sequence is CASARQGAVTEAFF. The CDR3 DNA follows: TGTGCCAGCGCTCGTCAGGGGGCGGTCACTGAAGCTTTCTTT.

Here the CDR3 DNA reads TGTGCCAGCACCCCAGGGGGCGCGATAACTAGCTACACCTTC. Protein sequence: CASTPGGAITSYTF. This rearrangement joins TRBV28 to TRBJ1-2, with 8 positions matching TRBD1. The ends lost 7 bases at V and 9 bases at J; junction bases unmatched: 13. The V gene's germline CDR1 is MDHEN and CDR2 SYDVKM. CDR3 length: 14 amino acids.

The chain has TRBV10-1 and TRBJ2-2; weak D call: TRBD2 (5 bases). Germline CDR1 is WNHNN and CDR2 is SYGVQD (reference sequence). The CDR3 sequence is 15 residues long. Trimming stripped 2 bases from V and 3 bases from J, with 10 bases between. The CDR3: CASSERVGDTGELFF. The DNA for the CDR3 is TGCGCCAGCAGTGAGAGGGTGGGAGACACCGGGGAGCTGTTTTTT.

The V call is TRBV9, the J call TRBJ2-3; D is unresolved. V was trimmed by 0 bases and J by 6 bases, leaving 8 bases between them. The germline V gene has CDR1 SGDLS and CDR2 YYNGEE. The length of the CDR3 is 13 residues. CDR3 nucleotide sequence: TGTGCCAGCAGCGTAGAATTCTTGGATACGCAGTATTTT. As protein: CASSVEFLDTQYF. Full variable domain (missing parts from reference TRBV9 and TRBJ2-3): DSGVTQTPKHLITATGQRVTLRCSPRSGDLSVYWYQQSLDQGLQFLIQYYNGEERAKGNILERFSAQQFPDLHSELNLSSLELGDSALYFCASSVEFLDTQYFGPGTRLTVL.

The V gene is TRBV5-1, the J gene TRBJ1-6, with 7 bases matching TRBD1. The CDR3 is 15 residues long. V lost 4 bases, J lost 7 bases, and 8 bases stayed unmatched. Germline V gives CDR1 SGHRS, CDR2 YFSETQ. CDR3 DNA: TGCGCCAGCAGCGGGACGGGACAGATAAATTCACCCCTCCACTTT. Its translation: CASSGTGQINSPLHF.

This chain connects TRBV27 to TRBJ1-1; 8 bases match TRBD1. Trimming at V came to 2 bases and at J to 1 base, leaving 3 bases not matched to a gene. From germline, CDR1 is MNHEY and CDR2 SMNVEV (reference sequence). The CDR3 contains 15 residues. In DNA form, the CDR3 reads TGTGCCAGCAGTTTACTCGGACAGGGGAACACTGAAGCTTTCTTT. Amino acid sequence: CASSLLGQGNTEAFF.

This chain uses TRBV18 with TRBJ2-1; 7 bases fit TRBD1. The CDR3 consists of 13 residues. Losses at the gene ends were 3 bases for V and 6 bases for J; bases not matched to a gene: 2. Germline V gene sequence: CDR1 KGHSH, CDR2 LQKENI. Here the CDR3 reads CASSPGQSNEQFF. The CDR3 DNA follows: TGTGCCAGCTCACCGGGACAGAGCAATGAGCAGTTCTTC.

V usage is TRBV30 and J usage is TRBJ1-1; no clear D. V shed 4 bases and J shed 0 bases, with 12 bases lying between them. The length of the CDR3 is 14 residues. Germline CDR1 and CDR2: GTSNPN and SVGIG (reference sequence). The CDR3 is CAWTPWAMNTEAFF. The CDR3 bases are TGTGCCTGGACACCGTGGGCCATGAACACTGAAGCTTTCTTT.